This passage covers 16 T cell receptor beta chains from one sample sequenced in a study of blood T cells in healthy people across ages. A second PCR of 7 to 11 cycles used a sample-barcoded 5' primer and a J-beta primer mix. MiXCR, applied by TCRdb to the 5' RACE reads, yields one record per CDR3 protein. The data contain over 1,300,000 distinct CDR3 sequences, approximately 59% of them seen just once; the ten biggest clones take up about 6.7%. Source material: blood. The receptors originated from a young man in good health.

This chain uses TRBV29-1 with TRBJ2-2; TRBD1 agrees at 7 bases. Trimming removed 6 bases from V and 1 base from J; junction bases left unmatched: 5. Per germline, CDR1 SQVTM and CDR2 ANQGSEA. This CDR3 spans 14 amino acids. The CDR3 reads CSVAGTVNTGELFF. CDR3 bases: TGCAGCGTAGCCGGGACAGTGAACACCGGGGAGCTGTTTTTT.

This rearrangement joins TRBV7-6 to TRBJ2-7; TRBD1 aligns across 9 bases. The J segment lost 2 bases and the V segment lost 4 bases, leaving 12 bases of the junction unmatched. Germline values: CDR1 SGHVS, CDR2 FNYEAQ. The CDR3 runs 17 residues. In DNA, the CDR3 is TGTGCCAGCAGCTCCGTGGCTGGGACAGGGACTGCCTACGAGCAGTACTTC. Encoded protein: CASSSVAGTGTAYEQYF.

The gene calls are TRBV4-2 and TRBJ2-1; D gene uncertain. Germline CDR1 LGHNA, CDR2 YNFKEQ. The CDR3 spans 16 residues. V lost 0 bases, J lost 0 bases, and 9 bases lay in between. As DNA, the CDR3 is TGTGCCAGCAGCCAAGATCCGGCTTTCTCCTACAATGAGCAGTTCTTC. Protein sequence: CASSQDPAFSYNEQFF.

This clonotype was picked up a small number of times. This chain's CDR3 is CASSTIDGAYEQYF. The DNA of the CDR3 is TGTGCCAGCAGTACCATAGACGGAGCCTACGAGCAGTACTTC. The V gene is TRBV25-1, the J gene TRBJ2-7; D is ambiguous. V dropped 5 bases and J dropped 2 bases, with 13 bases sitting between them. The CDR3 has 14 residues. The germline V gene has CDR1 MGHDK and CDR2 SYGVNS.

This clonotype was recorded a few times. The rearrangement links TRBV5-1 to TRBJ2-7; D is possibly TRBD1 (6 bases). This CDR3 is 14 amino acids long. Germline V CDR1 and CDR2: SGHRS, YFSETQ. Trimming shortened V by 0 bases and J by 3 bases, and 10 bases separated the two germline ends. The CDR3 is CASSLEGVVYEQYF. CDR3 DNA: TGCGCCAGCAGCTTGGAGGGGGTGGTCTACGAGCAGTACTTC. The entire variable domain, with the rest obtained from reference TRBV5-1 and TRBJ2-7, is as follows: KAGVTQTPRYLIKTRGQQVTLSCSPISGHRSVSWYQQTPGQGLQFLFEYFSETQRNKGNFPGRFSGRQFSNSRSEMNVSTLELGDSALYLCASSLEGVVYEQYFGPGTRLTVT.

This sequence joins TRBV30 and TRBJ1-1; D is unresolved. The V gene lost 1 base and the J gene lost 6 bases, with 9 bases spanning the gap. There are 12 residues in the CDR3. Per germline, CDR1 GTSNPN and CDR2 SVGIG (reference sequence). CDR3 bases: TGTGCCTGGAGTGCAGGAGGCGCTGAAGCTTTCTTT. This translates into CAWSAGGAEAFF. Full variable domain (outside the CDR3, taken from reference TRBV30 and TRBJ1-1): SQTIHQWPATLVQPVGSPLSLECTVEGTSNPNLYWYRQAAGRGLQLLFYSVGIGQISSEVPQNLSASRPQDRQFILSSKKLLLSDSGFYLCAWSAGGAEAFFGQGTRLTVV.

The V and J genes are TRBV2 and TRBJ2-7; D unclear. The DNA end lines up better with TRBJ2-5; the J call may be wrong. Looked up from germline, CDR1 is SNHLY and CDR2 is FYNNEI. The CDR3 is 11 amino acids. The CDR3 loop reads CASNFRETQYF. CDR3 coding DNA: TGTGCCAGCAACTTTCGAGAGACCCAGTACTTC.

This chain connects TRBV21-1 to TRBJ2-7; the D call of TRBD2 is as the table states it, not checked on the DNA. TRBV21-1 is a known pseudogene. The CDR3 contains 14 residues. The CDR3, as DNA: TGTGCCAGCGGCACTGGGGGACTAGCCTACGAGCAGTACTTC. It is translated as CASGTGGLAYEQYF.

CDR3: CASSPPRGQARTDTQYF. The CDR3, as DNA: TGTGCCAGCTCACCTCCCAGAGGACAGGCCCGCACAGATACGCAGTATTTT. The rearrangement links TRBV18 to TRBJ2-3; 7 bases are a match to TRBD1. V lost 3 bases, J lost 1 base, and 10 bases stayed unmatched. The CDR3 has 17 residues. CDR1 and CDR2 from the germline V gene are KGHSH and LQKENI.

The rearrangement joins TRBV10-3 to TRBJ2-3; no firm D call. Germline CDR1 is ENHRY and CDR2 is SYGVKD. Trimming stripped 8 bases from V and 0 bases from J, with 9 bases between. The CDR3 is 13 amino acids. Here the CDR3 reads CAIGVLSTDTQYF. DNA of the CDR3: TGTGCCATCGGTGTTCTGAGCACAGATACGCAGTATTTT.

This chain uses TRBV29-1 with TRBJ1-1; TRBD1 matches at 7 bases. The CDR3 sequence is 13 residues long. Germline V gives CDR1 SQVTM, CDR2 ANQGSEA. The J segment lost 6 bases and the V segment lost 6 bases, leaving 10 bases of the junction unmatched. The CDR3 coding sequence is TGCAGCGTAGCGACAGGGCGATTCGCTGAAGCTTTCTTT. Residues: CSVATGRFAEAFF.

V is TRBV20-1 and J is TRBJ2-5; D is ambiguous. This CDR3 is 12 amino acids long. Trimming removed 8 bases at V and 2 bases at J, with 12 bases between. Germline V gene sequence: CDR1 DFQATT, CDR2 SNEGSKA (reference sequence). CDR3 protein: CSLPASQETQYF. The CDR3 nucleotides read TGCAGTCTCCCGGCCTCGCAAGAGACCCAGTACTTC.

This sequence joins TRBV12-5 and TRBJ2-3; 10 bases are shared with TRBD1. J was trimmed by 8 bases and V by 6 bases; bases with no gene match: 11. Germline V gives CDR1 LGHNT, CDR2 FRNRAP. This CDR3 spans 15 amino acids. DNA for the CDR3: TGTGCTAGTGGCGAAACGGGACAGGGGATGCGTACGCAGTATTTT. Its translation is CASGETGQGMRTQYF.

This clonotype was counted once. The gene calls are TRBV5-1 and TRBJ2-4, with D tentatively TRBD1 (5 bases). The J call may be faulty, since TRBJ2-7 better matches the DNA end. The length of the CDR3 is 15 residues. In germline, CDR1 is SGHRS, CDR2 YFSETQ. The CDR3 nucleotides read TGCGCCAGCAGCTGGGCCAGGGTAGGAGACTACGAGCAGTACTTC. Its translation: CASSWARVGDYEQYF.

V usage is TRBV5-6 and J usage is TRBJ2-1; TRBD1 aligns across 7 bases. Germline-derived CDR1 and CDR2 are SGHDT and YYEEEE. The CDR3 runs to 13 residues. The V gene end was trimmed by 4 bases and the J gene end by 7 bases; junction bases not matched to a gene: 5. The CDR3 bases are TGTGCCAGCAGCCGGGACAGCACTAATGAGCAGTTCTTC. It yields the protein CASSRDSTNEQFF.

CDR3 loop: CASSAGTNTEAFF. The CDR3 DNA reads as TGTGCCAGCAGCGCTGGGACGAACACTGAAGCTTTCTTT. V and J are TRBV9 and TRBJ1-1; D might be TRBD1 (5 bases). The germline CDR1 and CDR2 sequences are SGDLS and YYNGEE. The CDR3 sequence is 13 residues long. V dropped 3 bases and J dropped 1 base, with 7 bases sitting between them.